A selection of T cell receptor beta chains follows, all from one sample in a study of OX40 agonist ivuxolimab in advanced cancers. Sequencing used immunoSEQ multiplex PCR; TCRdb keeps in-frame clones, though not all of them. The table records about 79,000 clones, approximately 85% of them present only once. The specimen comprised CD4+ or CD8+ T cells sorted from blood, sampled in a trial of the OX40 agonist ivuxolimab. Receptors originate from an adult with an advanced solid tumor such as melanoma, head and neck, liver or kidney cancer. CDR3s include the opening cysteine and the closing phenylalanine or tryptophan. The order of the fields is D gene, J gene, clone size, V gene, CDR3 DNA, CDR3 protein. The D gene is left open where the match is weak. Size tells how often a clone was seen (once, few, many) or the class of an expanded clone, and some rows leave it out.

NA,TRBJ2-1,once,TRBV18,TGTGCCAGCTCACCGGCTGCGACCAATGAGCAGTTCTTC,CASSPAATNEQFF
TRBD1,TRBJ1-6,NA,TRBV5-1,TGCGCCAGCAGCCAAGGACAGGCTAATTCACCCCTCCACTTT,CASSQGQANSPLHF
TRBD1,TRBJ1-5,NA,TRBV7-7,TGTGCTAGCAGCTTTGGACAGGGCAATCAGCCCCAGCATTTT,CASSFGQGNQPQHF
TRBD2,TRBJ2-3,NA,TRBV30,TGTGCCTGGAGTTTCCTGGGACTAGCGGGAGGTGAGGGCGCGCAGTATTTT,CAWSFLGLAGGEGAQYF
TRBD1,TRBJ1-2,NA,TRBV19,TGTGCCAGTAGTACCCTGACAGGGGGCGAAGCGGGGGATGGCTACACCTTC,CASSTLTGGEAGDGYTF
TRBD2,TRBJ2-3,NA,TRBV7-3,TGTGCCAGCAGCCCCGGACTAGCGGGGGACGAAAACACAGATACGCAGTATTTT,CASSPGLAGDENTDTQYF
TRBD2,TRBJ2-7,NA,TRBV7-9,TGTGCCAGCAGCTCCCGGGAGGGGGTAAACACCTACGAGCAGTACTTC,CASSSREGVNTYEQYF
NA,TRBJ2-2,NA,TRBV4-3,TGCGCCAGCAGCCCAGCAGGGGTGAACACCGGGGAGCTGTTTTTT,CASSPAGVNTGELFF
NA,TRBJ2-7,NA,TRBV11-2,TGTGCCAGCAGCCGATTACTGGACGGGGCCTACGAGCAGTACTTC,CASSRLLDGAYEQYF
NA,TRBJ2-7,few,TRBV28,TGTGCCAGCAGTTTAGACGCGTGGAAACCTTCCTACGAGCAGTACTTC,CASSLDAWKPSYEQYF
NA,TRBJ2-5,NA,TRBV4-1,TGCGCCAGCAGCCTTGTACTGCTAGAGACCCAGTACTTC,CASSLVLLETQYF
TRBD2,TRBJ2-1,NA,TRBV7-2,TGTGCCAGCAACGTTGACGGGACTAGCGCAGGTGAGCAGTTCTTC,CASNVDGTSAGEQFF
NA,TRBJ2-3,NA,TRBV5-4,TGTGCCAGCAGCTTGGAACTTGGGGGAGTAGAAGATACGCAGTATTTT,CASSLELGGVEDTQYF
TRBD2,TRBJ2-1,NA,TRBV5-1,TGCGCCAGCAGCCTGATCTCCGGGACTAGTATACACAATGAGCAGTTCTTC,CASSLISGTSIHNEQFF
TRBD2,TRBJ2-5,NA,TRBV7-2,TGTGCCAGCAGCTTACGGACTAGCGGGAGCGGCGAGACCCAGTACTTC,CASSLRTSGSGETQYF
NA,TRBJ1-5,NA,TRBV21-1,TGTGCCAGCACCCCCTATCGGGTTAATCAGCCCCAGCATTTT,CASTPYRVNQPQHF
TRBD1,TRBJ2-1,NA,TRBV7-3,TGTGCCAGCAGCTCCATACGGGACAGTCCATACAATGAGCAGTTCTTC,CASSSIRDSPYNEQFF
NA,TRBJ2-7,NA,TRBV2,TGTGCCAGCAGGGACACCCCCTACGAGCAGTACTTC,CASRDTPYEQYF
NA,TRBJ2-1,NA,TRBV27,TGTGCCAGCAGTCCGACGGACACATACAATGAGCAGTTCTTC,CASSPTDTYNEQFF
NA,TRBJ2-7,few,TRBV6-1,TGTGCCAGCAGTCAGGGATCCGAGCAGTACTTC,CASSQGSEQYF
TRBD2,TRBJ2-7,NA,TRBV11-2,TGTGCCAGCAGCTTTTTTCTCTGGCTAGCGGGAGGGAGTTACGAGCAGTACTTC,CASSFFLWLAGGSYEQYF
NA,TRBJ2-7,NA,TRBV27,TGTGCCAGCAGTTTATCTTGGGGAAACTCCTACGAGCAGTACTTC,CASSLSWGNSYEQYF
NA,TRBJ2-5,NA,TRBV2,TGTGCCAGCAGTCAGCAGGAAATGAAGACCCAGTACTTC,CASSQQEMKTQYF
TRBD2,TRBJ2-1,NA,TRBV28,TGTGCCAGCGGGCTAGCGGGGCGACAAGGGCAGTTCTTC,CASGLAGRQGQFF
NA,TRBJ2-1,NA,TRBV21-1,TGTGCCAGCAGCATCGGAAAGAGCTCCTACAATGAGCAGTTCTTC,CASSIGKSSYNEQFF
NA,TRBJ2-3,NA,TRBV12-5,TGTGCTAGTGGCCTCTATGTGTCAGATACGCAGTATTTT,CASGLYVSDTQYF
NA,TRBJ2-6,NA,TRBV7-9,TGTGCCAGCAGCCTAACCGGGACAAGATTCGGGGGGGCCAACGTCCTGACTTTC,CASSLTGTRFGGANVLTF
NA,TRBJ2-1,NA,TRBV19,TGTGCCAGTAGTATCTTAACAGGCGGGGAGCAGTTCTTC,CASSILTGGEQFF
TRBD2,TRBJ2-7,NA,TRBV4-1,TGCGCCAGCAGCCAAACTAGCGGGAGTAGTTACGAGCAGTACTTC,CASSQTSGSSYEQYF
TRBD2,TRBJ2-1,NA,TRBV28,TGTGCCAGCAGTTACTCGAAGCTAGCGGGAGCGAATGAGCAGTTCTTC,CASSYSKLAGANEQFF
NA,TRBJ2-3,NA,TRBV2,TGTGCCAGCAGTGAAGCCATCCCCGGGGGCACAGATACGCAGTATTTT,CASSEAIPGGTDTQYF
NA,TRBJ2-4,NA,TRBV27,TGTGCCAGCAGGCGCGACGGTAGAGCCAAAAACATTCAGTACTTC,CASRRDGRAKNIQYF
NA,TRBJ2-7,NA,TRBV6-6,TGTGCCAGCACTGCCATCTTAGGGGGGGAGCAGTACTTC,CASTAILGGEQYF
TRBD2,TRBJ2-7,NA,TRBV29-1,TGCAGCGTGGGACTAGCGGGAGCTTACGAGCAGTACTTC,CSVGLAGAYEQYF
NA,TRBJ2-1,few,TRBV5-1,TGCGCCAGCAGCTTTAGCTACTCCTACAATGAGCAGTTCTTC,CASSFSYSYNEQFF
TRBD2,TRBJ2-7,NA,TRBV7-6,TGTGCCAGCAGCTTGACTAGCGGCAGCTCCTACGAGCAGTACTTC,CASSLTSGSSYEQYF
TRBD2,TRBJ2-2,once,TRBV7-6,TGTGCCAGCAGCTTATCTCCTAGCGGGAGATCGGTCACCGGGGAGCTGTTTTTT,CASSLSPSGRSVTGELFF
NA,TRBJ2-1,NA,TRBV27,TGTGCCAGCAGTACTAGTTTCGAGCAGTTCTTC,CASSTSFEQFF